This is a list of T cell receptor beta chains from one sample in a study of cytomegalovirus exposure and HLA in healthy donors. Produced via immunoSEQ multiplex PCR; TCRdb's table is partial and in-frame only. The sample carries 200,000 or so clones, around 77% recorded once. Material: PBMCs. All receptors derive from a woman aged 25 to 39 in good health and CMV-seronegative. CDR3s include the opening cysteine and the closing phenylalanine or tryptophan. A D gene is named only where the DNA matches it firmly. Clone size is shown for a subset of rows, as once, few, many or a class of expanded clone.

v_gene	d_gene	j_gene	abundance	CDR3nt	CDR3aa
TRBV10-3	-	TRBJ2-5	-	TGTGCCACCGGGACTCGCCAAGAGACCCAATACTTC	CATGTRQETQYF
TRBV29-1	TRBD1	TRBJ2-1	-	TGCAGCGGAAGCCATGACAGGGCCAATGAGCAGTTCTTC	CSGSHDRANEQFF
TRBV7-6	-	TRBJ1-1	-	TGTGCCAGCAGCCAAAACCGGGGCACTGAAGCTTTCTTT	CASSQNRGTEAFF
TRBV6-5	TRBD1	TRBJ1-2	-	TGTGCCAGCAGTTACGTTACAGGGGGTGGCTACACCTTC	CASSYVTGGGYTF
TRBV27	-	TRBJ2-7	-	TGTGCCAGCAGCGCATCATCAGGGGACGTGTACTACGAGCAGTACTTC	CASSASSGDVYYEQYF
TRBV5-8	-	TRBJ1-1	-	TGTGCCAGCAGCTTGGCCCTGGTGACAGACACTGAAGCTTTCTTT	CASSLALVTDTEAFF
TRBV2	TRBD1	TRBJ1-2	-	TGTGCCAGCAGTGGGAACAGGGGGCGCGACTATGGCTACACCTTC	CASSGNRGRDYGYTF
TRBV7-9	-	TRBJ2-1	-	TGTGCCAGCAGCTTAGCCTTCGGGGAGGGAGGGGGCAATGAGCAGTTCTTC	CASSLAFGEGGGNEQFF
TRBV5-6	-	TRBJ2-5	-	TGTGCCAGCAGCTCTCAACCTAAGGGGGAGACCCAGTACTTC	CASSSQPKGETQYF
TRBV7-9	-	TRBJ1-6	few	TGTGCCAGCAGCCCTCCCCGGGGGACCCTGGTTTCACCCCTCCACTTT	CASSPPRGTLVSPLHF
TRBV19	-	TRBJ1-6	few	TGTGCCAGTAGTAGACGCAGGGTAGATTCACCCCTCCACTTT	CASSRRRVDSPLHF
TRBV5-1	TRBD1	TRBJ1-4	-	TGCGCCAGCAGCAGGGGACAGAGCGTTAATGAAAAACTGTTTTTT	CASSRGQSVNEKLFF
TRBV4-1	TRBD1	TRBJ1-6	-	TGCGCCAGCAGCCAACTGGACAGGATGAATTCACCCCTCCACTTT	CASSQLDRMNSPLHF
TRBV5-6	-	TRBJ2-7	-	TGTGCCAGCAGCTTGGCGGTCGAGCAGTACTTC	CASSLAVEQYF
TRBV6-5	-	TRBJ2-7	-	TGTGCCAGCAGCAAGCTCGACAGGCCCTACGAGCAGTACTTC	CASSKLDRPYEQYF
TRBV6-4	-	TRBJ1-2	-	TGTGCCAGCAGTGTCGACAGGCTCTCTGGCTACACCTTC	CASSVDRLSGYTF
TRBV6-4	-	TRBJ2-3	-	TGTGCCAGCAGCAAGGGGTTGGGCGATACGCAGTATTTT	CASSKGLGDTQYF
TRBV5-1	-	TRBJ1-6	few	TGCGCCAGCAGCTTGCGGCAGGAAGATTATAATTCACCCCTCCACTTT	CASSLRQEDYNSPLHF
TRBV6-1	-	TRBJ1-1	-	TGTGCCAGCCCTAGTGCATGGACTGAAGCTTTCTTT	CASPSAWTEAFF
TRBV7-9	TRBD2	TRBJ2-7	-	TGTGCCAGCAGCAAAGGACTAGCGGAACAGTACTTC	CASSKGLAEQYF
TRBV7-3	TRBD2	TRBJ2-3	-	TGTGCCAGCAGTTTAAGACCGGGACTAACGATCGATACGCAGTATTTT	CASSLRPGLTIDTQYF
TRBV4-1	TRBD1	TRBJ2-5	-	TGCGCCAGCAGCCTTCGGACAGGGACCCGGGAGACCCAGTACTTC	CASSLRTGTRETQYF
TRBV21-1	-	TRBJ2-7	-	TGTGCCAGCAGCTGGGGGGGCAGCAATACCTACGAGCAGTACTTC	CASSWGGSNTYEQYF
TRBV4-1	-	TRBJ1-1	-	TGCGCCAGCAGCGCAGGGGTGGGGACTGAAGCTTTCTTT	CASSAGVGTEAFF
TRBV6-5	-	TRBJ1-2	-	TGTGCCACTCTAGGGGATAACTATGGCTACCCCTTC	CATLGDNYGYPF
TRBV9	-	TRBJ2-3	-	TGTGCCAGCAGCCCTCCTCCTTCTGTCACAGATACGCAGTATTTT	CASSPPPSVTDTQYF
TRBV27	-	TRBJ1-1	-	TGTGCCAGCAGTTTATACTCGGGGGGCCTGAACACTGAAGCTTTCTTT	CASSLYSGGLNTEAFF
TRBV19	TRBD2	TRBJ2-2	-	TGTGCCAGGCTTCGAGCGGGAGTAATGTACACCGGGGAGCTGTTTTTT	CARLRAGVMYTGELFF
TRBV6-5	-	TRBJ1-2	-	TGTGCCAGCAGACCTCCCTCCCGGACAGTTGGCTACACCTTC	CASRPPSRTVGYTF
TRBV19	-	TRBJ2-7	-	TGTGCCAGTAGTAGGGGCAGGGCCTACGAGCAGTACTTC	CASSRGRAYEQYF
TRBV5-1	TRBD2	TRBJ2-2	once	TGCGCCAGCAGCTTGGAAACTAGCGGTGTCGGCACCGGGGAGCTGTTTTTT	CASSLETSGVGTGELFF